Below, 30 T cell receptor beta chains from the same sample are listed, as sequenced in a study of T cell repertoires in cytomegalovirus infection. Their antigen targets remain unknown. TCRdb independently ran MiXCR on the reads; one entry per CDR3 protein. The sample has fewer than 1,000,000 distinct CDR3 sequences, approximately 31% seen once. Sequencing was performed on cultured CD8+ T cells from PBMCs, taken from culture after CMV antigen stimulation. These receptors were collected from a human donor in good health (CMV status not recorded). Some clones in this sample may be carry-over from other donors' samples.

This clonotype was counted many times. This chain links TRBV7-9 with TRBJ1-1, with D uncertain. CDR1 and CDR2 (germline): SEHNR, FQNEAQ (reference sequence). Trimming cost V 7 bases and J 3 bases, with 27 bases left between them. This CDR3 has 18 residues. Written as DNA, the CDR3 is TGTGCCAGCACCACTACTCAGGAGCACCCGACCGGGTACACTGAAGCTTTCTTT. Encoded protein: CASTTTQEHPTGYTEAFF.

This clonotype was detected many times. The chain combines TRBV28 with TRBJ1-4; no clear D. CDR1 and CDR2 from the germline V gene are MDHEN and SYDVKM. With 7 bases removed from V and 0 bases from J, the gap between germline ends came to 9 bases. The CDR3 is 14 amino acids. CDR3: CASTRWATNEKLFF. The CDR3 DNA sequence: TGTGCCAGCACCCGCTGGGCAACTAATGAAAAACTGTTTTTT. Supplemented by reference TRBV28 and TRBJ1-4, the full variable domain reads DVKVTQSSRYLVKRTGEKVFLECVQDMDHENMFWYRQDPGLGLRLIYFSYDVKMKEKGDIPEGYSVSREKKERFSLILESASTNQTSMYLCASTRWATNEKLFFGSGTQLSVL.

This clonotype was detected a few times. This rearrangement joins TRBV6-4 to TRBJ2-1; 11 bases match TRBD2. Germline CDR1 is MRHNA and CDR2 is SNTAGT. CDR3 length: 16 amino acids. The V gene end was trimmed by 7 bases and the J gene end by 0 bases; junction bases not matched to a gene: 5. The chain's CDR3 is CASTKLAGASYNEQFF. DNA of the CDR3: TGTGCCAGCACCAAACTAGCGGGGGCCTCCTACAATGAGCAGTTCTTC.

Regarding this clonotype: This clone may be a read error of a much larger clone one base away. The chain has TRBV27 and TRBJ1-4; D remains ambiguous. This CDR3 region has 14 residues. Looked up from germline, CDR1 is MNHEY and CDR2 is SMNVEV (reference sequence). The CDR3 nucleotides read TGTGCCGGCAGTTTCGGTACAACTAATGAAAAACTGTTTTTT. Amino acid sequence: CAGSFGTTNEKLFF.

The V and J genes are TRBV5-5 and TRBJ2-1; tentatively, D is TRBD1 (5 bases). Germline CDR1 reads SGHKS; CDR2 reads YYEKEE (reference sequence). This CDR3 is 16 amino acids long. Trimming removed 0 bases from V and 5 bases from J, with 15 bases in between. The CDR3 DNA reads TGTGCCAGCAGCTTGGATTGGTGGGGCCAGAACAATGAGCAGTTCTTC. Protein product: CASSLDWWGQNNEQFF.

This clonotype was detected many times. The rearrangement links TRBV7-9 to TRBJ2-1; 10 bases map to TRBD1. Germline V CDR1 and CDR2: SEHNR, FQNEAQ (reference sequence). This CDR3 comprises 15 residues. With V trimmed by 4 bases and J by 8 bases, 8 bases remained unmatched. The CDR3 spells CASSSPGQGIHEQFF. CDR3 bases: TGTGCCAGCAGCTCTCCGGGACAGGGGATACATGAGCAGTTCTTC.

In this sample, this clonotype turned up many times. The chain couples TRBV7-2 to TRBJ2-1; TRBD2 matches at 7 bases. There are 17 residues in the CDR3. Germline V gene lookup returns CDR1 SGHTA and CDR2 FQGNSA. With 1 base clipped from V and 1 base from J, the junction kept 7 bases outside the gene matches. The CDR3 is CASSLGYRGGSYNEQFF. CDR3 nucleotide sequence: TGTGCCAGCAGCTTAGGCTATCGCGGGGGTTCCTACAATGAGCAGTTCTTC.

The CDR3 DNA is TGCGCCAGCAACACCGGGACAGAGAATTCACCCCTCCACTTT. This encodes CASNTGTENSPLHF. The chain is built from TRBV5-1 and TRBJ1-6; 7 positions match TRBD1. The CDR3 spans 14 residues. Germline trimming cut 6 bases from V and 7 bases from J; bases unmatched to any gene: 7. CDR1 and CDR2 (germline): SGHRS, YFSETQ.

The V and J genes are TRBV6-2 or TRBV6-3 and TRBJ2-5; D remains unclear. CDR1 is MNHEY and CDR2 is SVGEGT in the germline V gene. With 0 bases removed from V and 1 base from J, the gap between germline ends came to 9 bases. CDR3 length: 15 residues. Here the CDR3 DNA reads TGTGCCAGCAGTTACTCGATGCAGACCCAAGAGACCCAGTACTTC. Translating it yields CASSYSMQTQETQYF.

Notes on this clonotype: One end of the junction fails to match germline, which may point to a read error. The chain is built from TRBV12-3 or TRBV12-4 and TRBJ2-3, with D unclear. The CDR3 sequence is 12 residues long. CDR3 nucleotides: TGTGTCAGCAGATTCGGCACAGATACGCAGTATTTT. Its protein is CVSRFGTDTQYF.

This clonotype was detected only a few times. CDR3 bases: TGTGCCGGCAACGGCCTTGGCAGGGAGGAGGACTATGGCTACACCTTC. Translated: CAGNGLGREEDYGYTF. The rearrangement uses TRBV7-9 and TRBJ1-2, with D possibly TRBD1 on 5 matching bases. V gave up 11 bases and J gave up 3 bases, with 25 bases separating them. The CDR3 spans 16 residues. Germline CDR1 and CDR2: SEHNR and FQNEAQ (reference sequence).

The chain carries TRBV12-3 or TRBV12-4 and TRBJ2-5; D is possibly TRBD1 (6 bases). Deletions cut 4 bases from V and 7 bases from J, with 13 bases between. There are 13 residues in the CDR3. The CDR3 loop is CASSYRELATQYF. The CDR3 DNA reads as TGTGCCAGCAGTTACAGGGAGCTGGCGACCCAGTACTTC.

V and J are TRBV10-3 and TRBJ1-3; weak D call: TRBD1 (5 bases). The V and J ends lost 10 bases and 1 base respectively, with 11 bases between them. Germline V gene sequence: CDR1 ENHRY, CDR2 SYGVKD. CDR3 length equals 13 residues. CDR3 bases: TGTGCCACCAACGGGGCGTCTGGAAACACCATATATTTT. This gives the protein CATNGASGNTIYF.

This clonotype has a count of ten or more. This chain links TRBV7-9 with TRBJ2-3, with 9 positions matching TRBD1. Germline V gene lookup returns CDR1 SEHNR and CDR2 FQNEAQ (reference sequence). The CDR3 loop spans 16 amino acids. With 5 bases clipped from V and 2 bases from J, the junction kept 8 bases outside the gene matches. The CDR3 sequence: CASSEDRGTFTDTQYF. The CDR3 bases are TGTGCCAGCAGCGAAGACAGGGGGACCTTCACAGATACGCAGTATTTT.

The rearrangement joins TRBV19 to TRBJ2-7; 8 bases agree with TRBD1. V was clipped by 3 bases and J by 0 bases; unmatched bases: 4. The CDR3 is made up of 15 amino acids. Germline V lookup: CDR1 LNHDA, CDR2 SQIVND (reference sequence). The CDR3, as DNA: TGTGCCAGTAGTATGGCGACAGGGGTCTCCTACGAGCAGTACTTC. It yields the protein CASSMATGVSYEQYF.

This clonotype turned up a few times. The chain carries TRBV19 and TRBJ1-1, with a possible D match to TRBD1 (5 bases). Trimming stripped 11 bases from V and 4 bases from J, with 17 bases between. CDR3 length: 13 residues. Germline CDR1 LNHDA, CDR2 SQIVND (reference sequence). DNA for the CDR3: TGTGCCTCCAACCTTCGAGGGGTCACTGAAGCTTTCTTT. Translated, it gives CASNLRGVTEAFF. The full variable domain, with the rest looked up from reference TRBV19 and TRBJ1-1, is DGGITQSPKYLFRKEGQNVTLSCEQNLNHDAMYWYRQDPGQGLRLIYYSQIVNDFQKGDIAEGYSVSREKKESFPLTVTSAQKNPTAFYLCASNLRGVTEAFFGQGTRLTVV.

This clonotype was counted between two and nine times. This chain uses TRBV12-3 or TRBV12-4 with TRBJ2-1; D possibly corresponds to TRBD2 (6 bases). The CDR3 loop spans 12 amino acids. Trimming removed 5 bases at V and 10 bases at J, with 12 bases between. This CDR3 reads CASSAGPIEQFF. The CDR3 DNA reads as TGTGCCAGCAGTGCGGGACCGATAGAGCAGTTCTTC.

This clonotype was observed once. The chain recombines TRBV7-1 with TRBJ2-7; 12 nucleotides match TRBD1. Being an ORF, TRBV7-1 has a function that is uncertain. V lost 3 bases and J lost 7; bases outside the gene matches: 7. This CDR3 comprises 15 residues. For the CDR3, the DNA is TGTGCCAGCAGCTCGACCGGGACAGGGGGCAGGGAGCAGTACTTC. It specifies CASSSTGTGGREQYF.

The V and J genes are TRBV2 and TRBJ1-4, with 7 bases identical to TRBD1. The V and J ends lost 7 bases and 7 bases, in that order; junction bases with no gene match: 12. The CDR3 runs to 15 residues. The germline V gene encodes CDR1 SNHLY and CDR2 FYNNEI. In nucleotides, the CDR3 is TGTGCCAGCACCCAAGTCCCGGCAGGGGGTGAAAAACTGTTTTTT. The encoded protein is CASTQVPAGGEKLFF.

This sequence joins TRBV24-1 and TRBJ2-1, with D tentatively TRBD2 (7 bases). This CDR3 contains 13 residues. V was shortened by 6 bases and J by 7 bases, with 12 bases between the two germline ends. Germline CDR1 reads KGHDR; CDR2 reads SFDVKD. In nucleotides, the CDR3 is TGTGCCACCAGTAGGGGGGGGGCTAATGAGCAGTTCTTC. As protein: CATSRGGANEQFF.

This clonotype was observed a handful of times. The gene calls are TRBV6-6 and TRBJ2-1; TRBD2 might be the D (5 bases). V dropped 2 bases and J dropped 7 bases, with 9 bases sitting between them. The germline V gene has CDR1 MNHNY and CDR2 SVGAGI (reference sequence). This CDR3 comprises 13 residues. The chain's CDR3 is CASSYATGNEQFF. The CDR3 DNA follows: TGTGCCAGCAGTTACGCTACGGGGAATGAGCAGTTCTTC.

The rearrangement links TRBV28 to TRBJ1-5; perhaps TRBD1 as D (6 bases). Germline V gene lookup returns CDR1 MDHEN and CDR2 SYDVKM. This CDR3 contains 15 residues. The V end lost 4 bases, the J end lost 7 bases, and 17 bases lay between the germline ends. CDR3 protein: CASSYLGGRRQPQHF. DNA for the CDR3: TGTGCCAGCAGTTATTTAGGGGGTCGACGGCAGCCCCAGCATTTT.

V usage is TRBV6-5 and J usage is TRBJ2-2, with D tentatively TRBD1 or TRBD2 (5 bases each). V was trimmed by 0 bases and J by 7 bases, leaving 6 bases between them. The length of the CDR3 is 13 residues. Germline V CDR1 and CDR2: MNHEY, SVGAGI. CDR3 DNA: TGTGCCAGCAGTTACTCGGGGGTCGGGGAGCTGTTTTTT. Its protein product is CASSYSGVGELFF.

V gene TRBV27 combines with J gene TRBJ2-7; tentatively, D is TRBD1 (6 bases). CDR3 length: 14 amino acids. V was cut by 2 bases and J by 3 bases, with 11 bases left in between. CDR1 is MNHEY and CDR2 is SMNVEV in the germline V gene (reference sequence). CDR3 in amino acids: CASSLMRGSYEQYF. The CDR3 DNA reads as TGTGCCAGCAGTTTAATGAGGGGGAGCTACGAGCAGTACTTC.

This clonotype showed up just a few times. V gene TRBV19 combines with J gene TRBJ2-3, with D possibly being TRBD1 or TRBD2 (8 bases each). Trimming took 0 bases from V and 5 from J, leaving 33 bases between them. Germline V lookup: CDR1 LNHDA, CDR2 SQIVND (reference sequence). The CDR3 consists of 22 residues. CDR3 nucleotide sequence: TGTGCCAGTAGTATAGATGGGGTAGCGGGGCAGGGGGCTTTTCTGGCGGAAGATACGCAGTATTTT. Translating gives CASSIDGVAGQGAFLAEDTQYF.

This clonotype showed up many times. The V and J genes are TRBV7-8 and TRBJ1-4, with a weak D call TRBD1 (6 bases). V was shortened by 2 bases and J by 8 bases, with 15 bases between the two germline ends. The CDR3 runs to 15 residues. Germline loops: CDR1 SGHVS, CDR2 FQNEAQ. The CDR3 region has the DNA TGTGCCAGCAGCTTAATACAGGGAGGTGGAGAAAAACTGTTTTTT. This codes for CASSLIQGGGEKLFF.

This sequence joins TRBV19 and TRBJ2-6; D is ambiguous. The CDR3 length is 14 residues. Germline V gene lookup returns CDR1 LNHDA and CDR2 SQIVND (reference sequence). Trimming shortened V by 3 bases and J by 2 bases, and 5 bases separated the two germline ends. CDR3 in amino acids: CASSIPAGANVLTF. The CDR3 nucleotides read TGTGCCAGTAGTATTCCAGCTGGGGCCAACGTCCTGACTTTC. The whole variable domain, filled in from reference TRBV19 and TRBJ2-6, reads DGGITQSPKYLFRKEGQNVTLSCEQNLNHDAMYWYRQDPGQGLRLIYYSQIVNDFQKGDIAEGYSVSREKKESFPLTVTSAQKNPTAFYLCASSIPAGANVLTFGAGSRLTVL.

Regarding this clonotype: This may arise from a read error, as a much more abundant clone is one base away. This chain joins TRBV27 and TRBJ1-5; D remains unclear. CDR1 and CDR2 from the germline V gene are MNHEY and SMNVEV (reference sequence). This CDR3 spans 16 amino acids. The CDR3 is CASSLQATYSNQTQHF. Here the CDR3 DNA reads TGTGCCAGCAGTCTGCAGGCTACCTATAGCAATCAGACCCAGCATTTT.

With respect to this clonotype: A junction boundary mismatches the germline segment, possibly from a read error. V and J are TRBV7-4 and TRBJ2-1; 15 nucleotides match TRBD2. Germline values: CDR1 SGHVT, CDR2 SQSDAQ. The CDR3 is 22 amino acids. The CDR3 nucleotides are TGTGCCAACAGCCCCTGGGGTCAGGCGGGACTAGCGGGGGGACATGTGGACAATGAGCAGTTCTTC. It specifies CANSPWGQAGLAGGHVDNEQFF. Supplemented by reference TRBV7-4 and TRBJ2-1, the full variable domain reads GAGVSQSPRYKVAKRGRDVALRCDSISGHVTLYWYRQTLGQGSEVLTYSQSDAQRDKSGRPSGRFSAERPERSVSTLKIQRTEQGDSAVYLCANSPWGQAGLAGGHVDNEQFFGPGTRLTVL.

V is TRBV14 and J is TRBJ2-2; TRBD1 agrees at 7 bases. The CDR3 runs to 17 residues. Germline trimming cut 0 bases from V and 7 bases from J; bases unmatched to any gene: 11. Germline CDR1 and CDR2: SGHDN and FVKESK. The CDR3 nucleotides are TGTGCCAGCAGCCAAGATACCGACAGGGCGGTAGTCGGGGAGCTGTTTTTT. Residues: CASSQDTDRAVVGELFF.